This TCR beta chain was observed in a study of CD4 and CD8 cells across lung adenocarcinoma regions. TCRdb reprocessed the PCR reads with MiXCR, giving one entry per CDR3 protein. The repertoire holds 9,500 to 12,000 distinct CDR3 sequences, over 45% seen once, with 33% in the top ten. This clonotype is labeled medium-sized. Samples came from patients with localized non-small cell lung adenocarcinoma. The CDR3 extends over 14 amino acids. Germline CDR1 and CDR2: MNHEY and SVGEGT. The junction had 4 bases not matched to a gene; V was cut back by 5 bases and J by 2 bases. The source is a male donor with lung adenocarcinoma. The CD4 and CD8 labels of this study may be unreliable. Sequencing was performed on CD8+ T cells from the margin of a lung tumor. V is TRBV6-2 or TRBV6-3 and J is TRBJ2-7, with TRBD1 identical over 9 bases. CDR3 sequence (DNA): TGTGCCAGCAGTATCTGGACAGGGGCCTACGAGCAGTACTTC. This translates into CASSIWTGAYEQYF.